This T cell receptor beta chain was sequenced during a study of T cell responses to AZD1222 COVID-19 vaccine. Regarding this clone: Its matching antigen is unknown.

The protocol was immunoSEQ multiplex PCR, while the TCRdb copy is restricted to in-frame clones and leaves out a portion. Of about 100,000 clones detected, 88% appear once; the ten largest clones hold roughly 1.8%. Overall study results and limits: Among those given AZD1222, only 5 to 7 were seropositive at baseline. The study sampled repertoires only after the peak T cell response. Donors were chiefly white British, with a greater number of females, and clonal diversity was perhaps underestimated.

This sample comprised peripheral blood, obtained on day 0 of AZD1222 vaccination. This TCR was sampled from an adult in good health.

CDR3 nucleotides: TGTGCCATCAGTGCCCCGGGACAGGGTAACTATGGCTACACCTTC. Translation: CAISAPGQGNYGYTF. The chain is built from TRBV10-3 and TRBJ1-2; 9 nucleotides align to TRBD1. Germline trimming cut 4 bases from V and 1 base from J; bases unmatched to any gene: 4. The CDR3 consists of 15 residues. Looked up from germline, CDR1 is ENHRY and CDR2 is SYGVKD.